The 20 T cell receptor beta chains below were found in one sample sequenced in a study of cytomegalovirus exposure and HLA in healthy donors. Vbeta (60) and Jbeta (13) primers were used in the PCR. Assay used: immunoSEQ multiplex PCR; TCRdb lists only in-frame clones, some missing. Of around 300,000 clones listed, about 90% were seen once; the top ten hold roughly 2.1%. The specimen sequenced was PBMCs. Every receptor here comes from a woman between 18 and 29 years old in good health and CMV-seronegative.

Written as DNA, the CDR3 is TGTGCCAGCAGCTTAGTGGGTAGCGGGGGCGCGAACTACGAGCAGTACTTC. Its protein product is CASSLVGSGGANYEQYF. The genes are TRBV13 and TRBJ2-7, with TRBD2 identical over 9 bases. V shed 1 base and J 3 bases; nucleotides not matched to a gene: 10. The CDR3 has 17 residues. Germline lookup yields CDR1 PRHDT and CDR2 FYEKMQ (reference sequence).

The V and J genes are TRBV21-1 and TRBJ1-4; TRBD1, the table's D call, was not compared with the DNA. TRBV21-1 is annotated as a pseudogene. The CDR3 sequence is 16 residues long. CDR3 coding DNA: TGTGCCAGCAGCCCCCGTCGGAGGACAGGGGTTGAAAAACTGTTTTTT. Translating gives CASSPRRRTGVEKLFF.

The chain combines TRBV18 with TRBJ1-5; D might be TRBD1 (6 bases). Trimming stripped 2 bases from V and 6 bases from J, with 11 bases between. Germline CDR1 KGHSH, CDR2 LQKENI. The CDR3 runs 14 residues. CDR3 coding DNA: TGTGCCAGCTCACCAGGGACATTTACTCAGCCCCAGCATTTT. It specifies CASSPGTFTQPQHF.

The chain employs TRBV10-1 and TRBJ1-2; tentatively, D is TRBD1 (5 bases). CDR3 length: 13 amino acids. V was trimmed by 0 bases and J by 4 bases, leaving 6 bases between them. The V gene's germline CDR1 is WNHNN and CDR2 SYGVQD (reference sequence). This chain's CDR3 is CASSESTVYGYTF. The CDR3 coding sequence is TGCGCCAGCAGTGAGTCGACAGTCTATGGCTACACCTTC.

V and J are TRBV7-9 and TRBJ1-6, with no clear D. CDR1 and CDR2 (germline): SEHNR, FQNEAQ (reference sequence). V was trimmed by 1 base and J by 7 bases, leaving 11 bases between them. There are 15 residues in the CDR3. CDR3 loop: CASSLVPRGNSPLHF. As DNA, the CDR3 is TGTGCCAGCAGCTTAGTTCCGAGAGGCAATTCACCCCTCCACTTT.

The chain has TRBV6-5 and TRBJ2-1; D not certain. CDR3 length: 16 residues. Trimming removed 4 bases at V and 2 bases at J, with 15 bases between. Per germline, CDR1 MNHEY and CDR2 SVGAGI. The CDR3 DNA sequence: TGTGCCAGCAGTTCAGACTCCCCTCGGGCCTACAATGAGCAGTTCTTC. Amino acids: CASSSDSPRAYNEQFF.

CDR3 nucleotides: TGTGCCAGTAGTATATTCGGGGGGGTGGATGAGCAGTTCTTC. Its protein product is CASSIFGGVDEQFF. The V gene is TRBV19, the J gene TRBJ2-1, with 8 bases lining up with TRBD2. Germline lookup yields CDR1 LNHDA and CDR2 SQIVND (reference sequence). This CDR3 spans 14 amino acids. The ends lost 2 bases at V and 8 bases at J; junction bases unmatched: 5.

The CDR3 DNA is TGTGCCAGCATCCCGGGGGGCGCGGACATTCAGTACTTC. This gives the protein CASIPGGADIQYF. This chain links TRBV7-2 with TRBJ2-4; perhaps TRBD2 as D (7 bases). Per the germline V gene, CDR1 is SGHTA and CDR2 is FQGNSA. The CDR3 spans 13 residues. V lost 7 bases to trimming and J lost 8 bases, with 15 bases between them.

The V gene is TRBV5-4, the J gene TRBJ1-2; 7 bases fit TRBD1. This CDR3 spans 16 amino acids. V dropped 0 bases and J dropped 1; count of bases not matched to a gene: 6. Germline V CDR1 and CDR2: SGHNT, YYREEE (reference sequence). The DNA for the CDR3 is TGTGCCAGCAGCTTGGGAGTGACAGGGAATAACTATGGCTACACCTTC. It encodes CASSLGVTGNNYGYTF. The whole variable domain, filled in from reference TRBV5-4 and TRBJ1-2, reads ETGVTQSPTHLIKTRGQQVTLRCSSQSGHNTVSWYQQALGQGPQFIFQYYREEENGRGNFPPRFSGLQFPNYSSELNVNALELDDSALYLCASSLGVTGNNYGYTFGSGTRLTVV.

The V call is TRBV2, the J call TRBJ2-1; TRBD2 matches at 10 bases. In germline, CDR1 is SNHLY, CDR2 FYNNEI. The trim removed 5 bases at V and 10 bases at J, leaving 11 bases unmatched. There are 15 residues in the CDR3. This CDR3 is CASSLSGGAGEEQFF. DNA for the CDR3: TGTGCCAGCAGTTTAAGCGGGGGGGCCGGTGAGGAGCAGTTCTTC.

This clone has just a few counts. The V call is TRBV5-1, the J call TRBJ2-1; 14 positions match TRBD2. This CDR3 comprises 14 residues. The trim removed 9 bases at V and 6 bases at J, leaving 5 bases unmatched. Germline V gene sequence: CDR1 SGHRS, CDR2 YFSETQ. CDR3 amino acids: CATSTSGGANEQFF. CDR3 nucleotide sequence: TGCGCCACCTCGACTAGCGGGGGGGCCAATGAGCAGTTCTTC.

The genes are TRBV9 and TRBJ2-1; 9 bases are a match to TRBD1. The V and J ends lost 3 bases and 2 bases, in that order; junction bases with no gene match: 6. CDR1 is SGDLS and CDR2 is YYNGEE in the germline V gene. This CDR3 spans 16 amino acids. CDR3 loop: CASSARDRVPYNEQFF. The CDR3 coding sequence is TGTGCCAGCAGCGCCCGGGACAGGGTCCCCTACAATGAGCAGTTCTTC.

The chain couples TRBV4-1 to TRBJ2-2; 8 nucleotides line up with TRBD2. The CDR3 has 20 amino acids. CDR1 is MGHRA and CDR2 is YSYEKL in the germline V gene. The V segment lost 0 bases and the J segment 2 bases; nucleotides outside the gene matches: 14. CDR3 residues: CASSQEEPASGGPNTGELFF. The CDR3 coding sequence is TGCGCCAGCAGCCAAGAAGAGCCCGCAAGCGGGGGCCCTAACACCGGGGAGCTGTTTTTT.

The V call is TRBV4-1, the J call TRBJ1-1; no clear D gene. Germline CDR1 MGHRA, CDR2 YSYEKL. V was clipped by 0 bases and J by 5 bases, with 16 bases between them. The CDR3 is 16 residues long. The CDR3 DNA follows: TGCGCCAGCAGCCAAGATAACCGGGTCCGAACAACTGAAGCTTTCTTT. The encoded protein is CASSQDNRVRTTEAFF.

The CDR3 protein is CAISRDRDHSNQPQHF. The CDR3 bases are TGTGCCATCAGTAGGGACAGGGATCATAGCAATCAGCCCCAGCATTTT. The V and J genes are TRBV10-3 and TRBJ1-5; 9 bases map to TRBD1. This CDR3 has 16 amino acids. The V gene's germline CDR1 is ENHRY and CDR2 SYGVKD. Germline trimming cut 5 bases from V and 0 bases from J; bases unmatched to any gene: 5.

This sequence joins TRBV30 and TRBJ1-4; D may be TRBD1 (5 bases). The V and J ends lost 8 bases and 4 bases respectively, with 17 bases between them. CDR1 is GTSNPN, CDR2 SVGIG, per germline (reference sequence). The CDR3 is 14 amino acids. Written as DNA, the CDR3 is TGTGCCGGAAATCTACAGGCTGTTAATGAAAAACTGTTTTTT. Protein: CAGNLQAVNEKLFF.

Only one count was recorded for this clone. V and J are TRBV7-9 and TRBJ2-3, with 12 bases that match TRBD1. The CDR3 contains 16 residues. Unmatched junction bases numbered 2, after V lost 0 bases and J lost 4 bases. In germline, CDR1 is SEHNR, CDR2 FQNEAQ (reference sequence). The chain's CDR3 is CASSLAGTGGADTQYF. CDR3 nucleotides: TGTGCCAGCAGCTTAGCGGGGACAGGGGGCGCAGATACGCAGTATTTT.

The DNA for the CDR3 is TGCGCCAGCAGCTTGGAAAGGGGGCTCACGAGCGAGCAGTACTTC. As protein: CASSLERGLTSEQYF. The chain joins TRBV5-1 to TRBJ2-7, with 7 bases aligning to TRBD1. The CDR3 is 15 residues long. Germline loops: CDR1 SGHRS, CDR2 YFSETQ. The J segment lost 6 bases and the V segment lost 0 bases, leaving 9 bases of the junction unmatched.

This chain links TRBV18 with TRBJ1-6; weak D call: TRBD1 (5 bases). The CDR3 covers 15 residues. CDR1 is KGHSH, CDR2 LQKENI, per germline. The V gene lost 5 bases and the J gene lost 7 bases, with 15 bases spanning the gap. This CDR3 is CASSFEQRGNSPLHF. In nucleotides, the CDR3 is TGTGCCAGCTCATTTGAGCAAAGGGGAAATTCACCCCTCCACTTT.

This chain connects TRBV5-4 to TRBJ1-4; D is perhaps TRBD1 (5 bases). The CDR3 extends over 14 amino acids. Deletions cut 3 bases from V and 1 base from J, with 7 bases between. CDR1 is SGHNT, CDR2 YYREEE, per germline (reference sequence). The CDR3 DNA reads TGTGCCAGCAGCTCGGGGGGAACTAATGAAAAACTGTTTTTT. As protein: CASSSGGTNEKLFF.